This record concerns one T cell receptor (beta chain) sequence. Its antigen remains unknown. Generated by immunoSEQ multiplex PCR, the TCRdb table keeps only in-frame clones and is missing some. Of about 5,000 clones listed, around 27% are singletons. The CDR3 loop spans 14 amino acids. The J segment lost 5 bases and the V segment lost 4 bases, leaving 6 bases of the junction unmatched. Germline-derived CDR1 and CDR2 are MDHEN and SYDVKM. Documented treatment: randomized to nivolumab then ipilimumab (arm A) or the reverse (arm B). No patient had prior DNA-damaging chemotherapy. The sample is drawn from a study of sequential checkpoint blockade in melanoma. Looking at the study overall: 75 to 95 pretreatment tumor DNA samples were TCRβ immunosequenced. After nivolumab or ipilimumab alone, some 22 patients had week-13 rebiopsies.

Study-wide results and caveats: For nivolumab-first patients, baseline tumor clonality was associated with response.

The source is a human donor with melanoma. This chain links TRBV28 with TRBJ1-2; the match to TRBD1 covers 8 bases. The specimen comprised tumor tissue (inferred from file names), sampled from a patient given nivolumab and ipilimumab in sequence. The CDR3 loop is CASSSRTGLYGYTF. As DNA, the CDR3 is TGTGCCAGCAGTTCAAGGACAGGGTTATATGGCTACACCTTC.